The rows below give T cell receptor beta chains drawn from one sample of a study of T cells after posttransplantation cyclophosphamide. Sequencing used immunoSEQ multiplex PCR; TCRdb keeps in-frame clones, though not all of them. The sample carries about 21,000 clones, nearly 99% recorded once. The material sequenced was naive CD8+ T cells sorted from PBMCs. The receptor set was obtained from a man aged 35 to 55 in good health, CMV-negative, and a related stem cell transplant donor. The CDR3 runs from the conserved cysteine through the conserved F or W. The order of the fields is D gene, V gene, clone size, J gene, CDR3 protein, CDR3 DNA. A D gene is named only where the DNA matches it firmly. Clone size appears in some rows only: once, few, many, or a class for an expanded clone.

D gene: NA; V gene: TRBV4-3; clone size: NA; J gene: TRBJ2-2; CDR3 protein: CASSQDVRGSGELFF; CDR3 DNA: TGCGCCAGCAGCCAAGACGTCCGGGGGTCCGGGGAGCTGTTTTTT
D gene: NA; V gene: TRBV6-5; clone size: NA; J gene: TRBJ1-4; CDR3 protein: CAGSSQGPTYEKLFF; CDR3 DNA: TGTGCCGGCAGTTCGCAGGGGCCGACATATGAAAAACTGTTTTTT
D gene: NA; V gene: TRBV2; clone size: NA; J gene: TRBJ2-1; CDR3 protein: CASSEALLGQFF; CDR3 DNA: TGTGCCAGCAGTGAAGCGCTTCTAGGGCAGTTCTTC
D gene: NA; V gene: TRBV19; clone size: NA; J gene: TRBJ1-5; CDR3 protein: CASSILVGDQPQHF; CDR3 DNA: TGTGCCAGTAGTATATTAGTAGGGGATCAGCCCCAGCATTTT
D gene: TRBD2; V gene: TRBV28; clone size: NA; J gene: TRBJ2-3; CDR3 protein: CASSTFRLAGGPDTQYF; CDR3 DNA: TGTGCCAGCAGTACCTTCCGACTAGCGGGAGGGCCAGATACGCAGTATTTT
D gene: TRBD2; V gene: TRBV7-9; clone size: NA; J gene: TRBJ2-3; CDR3 protein: CASSLVGGRARDTQYF; CDR3 DNA: TGTGCCAGCAGCTTAGTGGGCGGGAGGGCCAGAGATACGCAGTATTTT
D gene: TRBD2; V gene: TRBV9; clone size: NA; J gene: TRBJ2-7; CDR3 protein: CASSVSSGIPYEQYF; CDR3 DNA: TGTGCCAGCAGCGTATCTAGCGGGATCCCCTACGAGCAGTACTTC
D gene: TRBD2; V gene: TRBV18; clone size: NA; J gene: TRBJ2-1; CDR3 protein: CASSPPRREVGNEQFF; CDR3 DNA: TGTGCCAGCTCACCTCCTCGGCGGGAGGTCGGGAATGAGCAGTTCTTC
D gene: TRBD2; V gene: TRBV11-2; clone size: NA; J gene: TRBJ2-1; CDR3 protein: CASSRSGATYNEQFF; CDR3 DNA: TGTGCCAGCAGCCGTAGCGGGGCCACCTACAATGAGCAGTTCTTC
D gene: TRBD1; V gene: TRBV4-1; clone size: NA; J gene: TRBJ2-1; CDR3 protein: CASSLGQGHNEQFF; CDR3 DNA: TGCGCCAGCAGCCTGGGACAGGGTCACAATGAGCAGTTCTTC
D gene: NA; V gene: TRBV27; clone size: once; J gene: TRBJ2-2; CDR3 protein: CASSLISGELFF; CDR3 DNA: TGTGCCAGCAGTTTAATCTCCGGGGAGCTGTTTTTT
D gene: TRBD2; V gene: TRBV7-3; clone size: NA; J gene: TRBJ2-3; CDR3 protein: CASSLIAGTSGRAGADTQYF; CDR3 DNA: TGTGCCAGCAGCTTAATAGCAGGGACTAGCGGGAGGGCCGGAGCAGATACGCAGTATTTT
D gene: NA; V gene: TRBV29-1; clone size: NA; J gene: TRBJ2-1; CDR3 protein: CSVRGTYNEQFF; CDR3 DNA: TGCAGCGTTCGGGGGACTTACAATGAGCAGTTCTTC
D gene: TRBD2; V gene: TRBV28; clone size: NA; J gene: TRBJ2-3; CDR3 protein: CASSSRLAAGTDTQYF; CDR3 DNA: TGTGCCAGCAGTTCCAGACTAGCGGCAGGGACAGATACGCAGTATTTT
D gene: TRBD2; V gene: TRBV19; clone size: NA; J gene: TRBJ2-7; CDR3 protein: CATMGGESSYEQYF; CDR3 DNA: TGTGCCACCATGGGGGGGGAGAGCTCCTACGAGCAGTACTTC
D gene: NA; V gene: TRBV30; clone size: NA; J gene: TRBJ1-4; CDR3 protein: CAWSLPPWRVDEKLFF; CDR3 DNA: TGTGCCTGGAGTCTGCCCCCGTGGAGGGTGGATGAAAAACTGTTTTTT
D gene: NA; V gene: TRBV15; clone size: NA; J gene: TRBJ2-3; CDR3 protein: CATSRRGSADTQYF; CDR3 DNA: TGTGCCACCAGCAGACGGGGGAGCGCAGATACGCAGTATTTT
D gene: TRBD2; V gene: TRBV7-7; clone size: NA; J gene: TRBJ2-1; CDR3 protein: CASSLVPAGWDEQFF; CDR3 DNA: TGTGCCAGCAGCTTAGTTCCAGCGGGGTGGGATGAGCAGTTCTTC
D gene: TRBD1; V gene: TRBV19; clone size: NA; J gene: TRBJ2-7; CDR3 protein: CASSMKGAGFYEQYF; CDR3 DNA: TGTGCCAGTAGTATGAAGGGGGCCGGCTTCTACGAGCAGTACTTC
D gene: TRBD1; V gene: TRBV5-6; clone size: NA; J gene: TRBJ1-5; CDR3 protein: CASSLWGTGQPQHF; CDR3 DNA: TGTGCCAGCAGCTTGTGGGGGACAGGCCAGCCCCAGCATTTT
D gene: TRBD1; V gene: TRBV19; clone size: NA; J gene: TRBJ2-4; CDR3 protein: CASSAGTGDPKNIQYF; CDR3 DNA: TGTGCCAGTAGTGCCGGAACAGGGGACCCCAAAAACATTCAGTACTTC
D gene: NA; V gene: TRBV4-1; clone size: NA; J gene: TRBJ1-1; CDR3 protein: CASSQVGGSDTEAFF; CDR3 DNA: TGCGCCAGCAGCCAAGTCGGGGGGAGCGACACTGAAGCTTTCTTT
D gene: TRBD2; V gene: TRBV27; clone size: NA; J gene: TRBJ2-7; CDR3 protein: CASSFGRANEQYF; CDR3 DNA: TGTGCCAGCAGTTTCGGGAGGGCAAACGAGCAGTACTTC
D gene: NA; V gene: TRBV7-9; clone size: NA; J gene: TRBJ2-7; CDR3 protein: CASSRTSPYEQYF; CDR3 DNA: TGTGCCAGCAGCAGGACATCCCCATACGAGCAGTACTTC
D gene: TRBD2; V gene: TRBV9; clone size: NA; J gene: TRBJ2-1; CDR3 protein: CASSGTSGSFNEQFF; CDR3 DNA: TGTGCCAGCAGCGGGACTAGCGGGAGTTTCAATGAGCAGTTCTTC
D gene: NA; V gene: TRBV6-5; clone size: NA; J gene: TRBJ2-5; CDR3 protein: CASSRSGRGETQYF; CDR3 DNA: TGTGCCAGCAGTCGTAGCGGCCGTGGGGAGACCCAGTACTTC
D gene: TRBD1; V gene: TRBV4-2; clone size: NA; J gene: TRBJ2-7; CDR3 protein: CASSQGGQGVREQYF; CDR3 DNA: TGTGCCAGCAGCCAAGGAGGACAGGGAGTTCGGGAGCAGTACTTC
D gene: NA; V gene: TRBV7-8; clone size: NA; J gene: TRBJ2-4; CDR3 protein: CASSLGSPGAKNIQYF; CDR3 DNA: TGTGCCAGCAGCTTAGGGTCCCCGGGAGCCAAAAACATTCAGTACTTC
D gene: NA; V gene: TRBV5-1; clone size: NA; J gene: TRBJ2-7; CDR3 protein: CASSPTGSAYEQYF; CDR3 DNA: TGCGCCAGCAGTCCCACAGGGTCAGCCTACGAGCAGTACTTC
D gene: NA; V gene: TRBV6-1; clone size: NA; J gene: TRBJ2-1; CDR3 protein: CASRKRLDSYNEQFF; CDR3 DNA: TGTGCCAGCAGGAAACGCCTAGACTCCTACAATGAGCAGTTCTTC
D gene: NA; V gene: TRBV4-2; clone size: NA; J gene: TRBJ2-7; CDR3 protein: CASSHTSLDEQYF; CDR3 DNA: TGTGCCAGCAGCCATACAAGTTTGGACGAGCAGTACTTC
D gene: TRBD1; V gene: TRBV6-5; clone size: NA; J gene: TRBJ1-1; CDR3 protein: CASTLLGQGLTEAFF; CDR3 DNA: TGTGCCAGCACTCTACTGGGACAGGGGCTTACTGAAGCTTTCTTT
D gene: TRBD2; V gene: TRBV5-1; clone size: NA; J gene: TRBJ2-1; CDR3 protein: CASSLSGSPTNEQFF; CDR3 DNA: TGCGCCAGCAGCTTAAGCGGGAGCCCAACCAATGAGCAGTTCTTC
D gene: NA; V gene: TRBV5-5; clone size: NA; J gene: TRBJ1-1; CDR3 protein: CASSLGTVGGTEAFF; CDR3 DNA: TGTGCCAGCAGCTTGGGGACAGTTGGTGGCACTGAAGCTTTCTTT
D gene: TRBD1; V gene: TRBV25-1; clone size: NA; J gene: TRBJ1-1; CDR3 protein: CASSDGTGMNTEAFF; CDR3 DNA: TGTGCCAGCAGTGACGGGACAGGCATGAACACTGAAGCTTTCTTT
D gene: NA; V gene: TRBV27; clone size: once; J gene: TRBJ2-7; CDR3 protein: CASREGHSPEQYF; CDR3 DNA: TGTGCCAGCAGAGAGGGACACTCCCCCGAGCAGTACTTC
D gene: NA; V gene: TRBV20-1; clone size: NA; J gene: TRBJ2-5; CDR3 protein: CSAPGETQYF; CDR3 DNA: TGCAGTGCCCCGGGGGAGACCCAGTACTTC
D gene: NA; V gene: TRBV11-1; clone size: NA; J gene: TRBJ2-7; CDR3 protein: CASSLASGRGHEQYF; CDR3 DNA: TGTGCCAGCAGCTTAGCTTCTGGCAGGGGCCACGAGCAGTACTTC
D gene: TRBD2; V gene: TRBV2; clone size: NA; J gene: TRBJ2-5; CDR3 protein: CASSFEAGRAETQYF; CDR3 DNA: TGTGCCAGCAGTTTCGAAGCGGGAAGGGCAGAGACCCAGTACTTC
D gene: NA; V gene: TRBV4-3; clone size: NA; J gene: TRBJ1-2; CDR3 protein: CASSQERSQGFGYTF; CDR3 DNA: TGCGCCAGCAGCCAAGAACGGTCTCAGGGTTTTGGCTACACCTTC
D gene: TRBD1; V gene: TRBV28; clone size: NA; J gene: TRBJ1-1; CDR3 protein: CASSFVGTGAWGTEAFF; CDR3 DNA: TGTGCCAGCAGTTTCGTTGGAACAGGGGCGTGGGGCACTGAAGCTTTCTTT
D gene: TRBD2; V gene: TRBV4-3; clone size: NA; J gene: TRBJ2-3; CDR3 protein: CASSQEAGGGADTQYF; CDR3 DNA: TGCGCCAGCAGCCAAGAAGCGGGAGGCGGAGCAGATACGCAGTATTTT
D gene: NA; V gene: TRBV13; clone size: NA; J gene: TRBJ2-3; CDR3 protein: CASSLSGGTDTQYF; CDR3 DNA: TGTGCCAGCAGCTTAAGCGGAGGCACAGATACGCAGTATTTT
D gene: NA; V gene: TRBV28; clone size: NA; J gene: TRBJ2-3; CDR3 protein: CASSLLVGLSPDTQYF; CDR3 DNA: TGTGCCAGCAGTTTACTAGTAGGCTTATCCCCAGATACGCAGTATTTT
D gene: NA; V gene: TRBV15; clone size: once; J gene: TRBJ2-7; CDR3 protein: CATSPPGTYEQYF; CDR3 DNA: TGTGCCACCAGCCCACCGGGGACCTACGAGCAGTACTTC
D gene: TRBD2; V gene: TRBV5-4; clone size: NA; J gene: TRBJ2-7; CDR3 protein: CASSLEVGTSSSYEQYF; CDR3 DNA: TGTGCCAGCAGCTTGGAGGTCGGGACTAGCTCTTCCTACGAGCAGTACTTC
D gene: TRBD2; V gene: TRBV28; clone size: NA; J gene: TRBJ2-7; CDR3 protein: CASSRPGLDFFEQYF; CDR3 DNA: TGTGCCAGCAGTCGGCCGGGACTAGATTTTTTCGAGCAGTACTTC
D gene: NA; V gene: TRBV7-2; clone size: NA; J gene: TRBJ2-5; CDR3 protein: CASSLARLETQYF; CDR3 DNA: TGTGCCAGCAGCTTAGCCCGACTGGAGACCCAGTACTTC
D gene: TRBD1; V gene: TRBV9; clone size: NA; J gene: TRBJ1-1; CDR3 protein: CASSVAGTGTTEAFF; CDR3 DNA: TGTGCCAGCAGCGTCGCCGGGACAGGGACCACTGAAGCTTTCTTT
D gene: TRBD2; V gene: TRBV5-1; clone size: NA; J gene: TRBJ2-4; CDR3 protein: CASSLELARDIQYF; CDR3 DNA: TGCGCCAGCAGCTTGGAACTAGCGCGTGACATTCAGTACTTC
D gene: NA; V gene: TRBV4-3; clone size: NA; J gene: TRBJ2-7; CDR3 protein: CASSQDRQVNYEQYF; CDR3 DNA: TGCGCCAGCAGCCAAGATCGGCAGGTGAACTACGAGCAGTACTTC
D gene: NA; V gene: TRBV10-3; clone size: NA; J gene: TRBJ2-1; CDR3 protein: CATLLYNEQFF; CDR3 DNA: TGTGCCACTCTACTGTACAATGAGCAGTTCTTC
D gene: TRBD2; V gene: TRBV29-1; clone size: NA; J gene: TRBJ2-7; CDR3 protein: CSVWGGEWGYEQYF; CDR3 DNA: TGCAGCGTTTGGGGGGGGGAATGGGGCTACGAGCAGTACTTC
D gene: TRBD2; V gene: TRBV28; clone size: NA; J gene: TRBJ2-7; CDR3 protein: CASTIAGGYYEQYF; CDR3 DNA: TGTGCCAGCACCATAGCGGGAGGGTACTACGAGCAGTACTTC